Shown below are 25 T cell receptor beta chains from a single sample sequenced in a study of T-cell memory formation after mild COVID-19. MiXCR, applied by TCRdb to the 5' RACE reads, yields one record per CDR3 protein. The table lists approximately 150,000 distinct CDR3 sequences, about a fifth of them singletons, with approximately 2.3% in the top ten. Sequenced input: PBMCs or a T cell subset sorted from them (not recorded which). All receptors come from an adult woman who had mild COVID-19 (a few samples of this study predate the infection). Cell type and time point are not known.

This chain links TRBV6-1 with TRBJ1-4; 9 nucleotides line up with TRBD1. Trimming cost V 2 bases and J 5 bases; bases outside gene matches: 3. Germline V gives CDR1 MNHNS, CDR2 SASEGT. CDR3 length: 15 residues. CDR3 in amino acids: CASSEHGTGNEKLFF. The DNA of the CDR3 is TGTGCCAGCAGTGAACACGGGACAGGGAATGAAAAACTGTTTTTT.

V and J are TRBV5-1 and TRBJ2-2; possible D gene TRBD2, 5 bases. The length of the CDR3 is 12 residues. From germline, CDR1 is SGHRS and CDR2 YFSETQ. The germline V and J ends were trimmed by 4 bases and 9 bases, with 10 bases remaining between them. The CDR3 reads CASSGRTWELFF. The CDR3 DNA reads as TGCGCCAGCAGCGGCCGGACTTGGGAGCTGTTTTTT.

This clonotype has a handful of counts. The chain combines TRBV6-5 with TRBJ1-2; TRBD1 agrees at 7 bases. Trimming cost V 6 bases and J 4 bases; bases outside gene matches: 5. Germline CDR1 reads MNHEY; CDR2 reads SVGAGI. The CDR3 runs to 13 residues. CDR3 amino acids: CASRQRDSYGYTF. The CDR3 DNA sequence: TGTGCCAGCAGACAAAGGGACAGCTATGGCTACACCTTC.

The rearrangement uses TRBV4-1 and TRBJ1-3; 7 bases map to TRBD1. The germline V gene encodes CDR1 MGHRA and CDR2 YSYEKL. V shed 3 bases, J shed 0 bases, and the junction held 11 bases outside the gene matches. The length of the CDR3 is 18 residues. This CDR3 is CASSHPAGTVDSGNTIYF. The CDR3 DNA reads as TGCGCCAGCAGCCACCCGGCCGGGACAGTCGACTCTGGAAACACCATATATTTT.

The rearrangement uses TRBV5-1 and TRBJ2-5; D unresolved. The CDR3 runs 14 residues. Germline V lookup: CDR1 SGHRS, CDR2 YFSETQ. Deletions cut 0 bases from V and 5 bases from J, with 11 bases between. CDR3 in DNA: TGCGCCAGCAGCTTGGAAGGTCTGTACGAGACCCAGTACTTC. Protein product: CASSLEGLYETQYF.

This clonotype was observed a handful of times. The chain uses TRBV27 and TRBJ2-1, with D perhaps being TRBD1 or TRBD2 (6 bases each). This CDR3 comprises 16 residues. Germline lookup yields CDR1 MNHEY and CDR2 SMNVEV (reference sequence). Between the trimmed V and J ends, which lost 2 bases and 2 bases, there was a span of 13 bases. The CDR3 region is CASSLRSGATYNEQFF. The DNA for the CDR3 is TGTGCCAGCAGTTTAAGGTCGGGGGCAACCTACAATGAGCAGTTCTTC.

This clonotype has at least ten counts. The J gene is TRBJ2-7, the V gene TRBV5-1; tentatively, D is TRBD1 or TRBD2 (5 bases each). CDR3 length equals 16 residues. Germline loops: CDR1 SGHRS, CDR2 YFSETQ. V was shortened by 3 bases and J by 4 bases, with 20 bases between the two germline ends. The CDR3 DNA reads as TGCGCCAGCAGCTGGTCAAGGGACGAACGGAGGTACGAGCAGTACTTC. It specifies CASSWSRDERRYEQYF.

CDR3 bases: TGTGCCAGCAGGGCTGACAGGGGAGAGACCCAGTACTTC. This encodes CASRADRGETQYF. This chain joins TRBV7-2 and TRBJ2-5; TRBD1 agrees at 8 bases. The V and J ends lost 6 bases and 4 bases, in that order; junction bases with no gene match: 4. The germline gives CDR1 SGHTA, CDR2 FQGNSA. This CDR3 is 13 amino acids long.

J is TRBJ1-4 and V is TRBV7-9; 7 positions match TRBD1. J was trimmed by 12 bases and V by 2 bases; bases with no gene match: 6. Germline lookup yields CDR1 SEHNR and CDR2 FQNEAQ (reference sequence). CDR3 length: 13 amino acids. In nucleotides, the CDR3 is TGTGCCAGCAGCTTAAACCGACAGGGACAACTGTTTTTT. Amino acids: CASSLNRQGQLFF.

There are a few counts of this clonotype. The chain has TRBV5-6 and TRBJ2-6; D is possibly TRBD1 (6 bases). Germline V gene data show CDR1 as SGHDT and CDR2 as YYEEEE. The CDR3 length is 14 residues. The germline V and J ends were trimmed by 3 bases and 4 bases, with 8 bases remaining between them. The CDR3 region has the DNA TGTGCCAGCAGCTCGACAGGAGGGGCCAACGTCCTGACTTTC. Protein sequence: CASSSTGGANVLTF.

The gene calls are TRBV6-2 or TRBV6-3 and TRBJ2-7, with D possibly being TRBD2 (5 bases). The CDR3 extends over 15 amino acids. Germline-derived CDR1 and CDR2 are MNHEY and SVGEGT. Trimming pared 0 bases from V and 5 bases from J, leaving 14 bases between. The DNA of the CDR3 is TGTGCCAGCAGTTACTCGAGTCGGGGTGGTGACGAGCAGTACTTC. Amino acid sequence: CASSYSSRGGDEQYF.

A few counts support this clonotype. The chain links TRBV20-1 to TRBJ1-5; no clear D. Germline CDR1 DFQATT, CDR2 SNEGSKA (reference sequence). V was trimmed by 2 bases and J by 7 bases, leaving 9 bases between them. The length of the CDR3 is 12 residues. In DNA form, the CDR3 reads TGCAGTGCTAGAATGGGTCTCCAGCCCCAGCATTTT. It specifies CSARMGLQPQHF.

This chain uses TRBV14 with TRBJ2-3, with D possibly being TRBD2 (6 bases). The CDR3 has 18 amino acids. The germline V and J ends were trimmed by 4 bases and 2 bases, with 22 bases remaining between them. Germline CDR1 and CDR2: SGHDN and FVKESK. CDR3 loop: CASSLGTWREISTDTQYF. DNA for the CDR3: TGTGCCAGCAGCCTCGGGACGTGGCGGGAAATTTCCACAGATACGCAGTATTTT. Full variable domain (missing parts from reference TRBV14 and TRBJ2-3): EAGVTQFPSHSVIEKGQTVTLRCDPISGHDNLYWYRRVMGKEIKFLLHFVKESKQDESGMPNNRFLAERTGGTYSTLKVQPAELEDSGVYFCASSLGTWREISTDTQYFGPGTRLTVL.

The V and J genes are TRBV27 and TRBJ1-1, with a tentative D call TRBD1 (6 bases). V was pared by 1 base and J by 1 base, with 10 bases between. The CDR3 sequence is 15 residues long. Germline assignment: CDR1 MNHEY and CDR2 SMNVEV (reference sequence). Here the CDR3 reads CASSLLGGANTEAFF. CDR3 in DNA: TGTGCCAGCAGTTTATTGGGGGGGGCGAACACTGAAGCTTTCTTT.

The chain employs TRBV7-3 and TRBJ2-3; 8 nucleotides match TRBD2. Germline CDR1 is SGHTA and CDR2 is FQGTGA. The CDR3 spans 15 residues. J gave up 6 bases and V 3 bases, and 8 bases lay outside the gene matches. The chain's CDR3 is CASSLSSGGRDTQYF. For the CDR3, the DNA is TGTGCCAGCAGCTTGTCCAGCGGGGGCCGGGATACGCAGTATTTT.

This clonotype was counted only a few times. V and J are TRBV11-2 and TRBJ2-7; D is ambiguous. The V and J ends lost 5 bases and 7 bases respectively, with 9 bases between them. Germline-derived CDR1 and CDR2 are SGHAT and FQNNGV. The CDR3 contains 11 residues. CDR3 region: CASSPRREQYF. The CDR3 DNA reads as TGTGCCAGCAGCCCCCGGCGGGAGCAGTACTTC.

The chain couples TRBV12-3 or TRBV12-4 to TRBJ2-2; 7 nucleotides line up with TRBD1. CDR3 length equals 15 residues. The junction had 5 bases not matched to a gene; V was cut back by 7 bases and J by 0 bases. Here the CDR3 DNA reads TGTGCCAGCACCCCGGGGACAGCGAACACCGGGGAGCTGTTTTTT. Its translation: CASTPGTANTGELFF.

The chain recombines TRBV25-1 with TRBJ1-1; D possibly corresponds to TRBD1 (6 bases). The CDR3 is made up of 15 amino acids. The ends were cut back, 7 bases at V and 1 base at J, with 16 bases in the middle. Germline V gives CDR1 MGHDK, CDR2 SYGVNS. CDR3 nucleotides: TGTGCCAGCACTGAGGCGAGGGGGGGGAACACTGAAGCTTTCTTT. Translating gives CASTEARGGNTEAFF.

This clonotype was found a few times. J is TRBJ2-7 and V is TRBV7-2, with 15 bases matching TRBD2. J was trimmed by 3 bases and V by 5 bases; bases with no gene match: 11. The germline CDR1 and CDR2 sequences are SGHTA and FQGNSA. This CDR3 is 18 amino acids long. As DNA, the CDR3 is TGTGCCAGCAGCCCAACCGGGACTAGCGGGAGGTGGAGCTACGAGCAGTACTTC. This encodes CASSPTGTSGRWSYEQYF.

CDR3 DNA sequence: TGTGCCAGCAGCCTAGGGGGTGGACGAAGGTCCTACGAGCAGTACTTC. The encoded protein is CASSLGGGRRSYEQYF. The chain recombines TRBV7-2 with TRBJ2-7; a possible D gene is TRBD1 (6 bases). The CDR3 has 16 amino acids. Germline CDR1 SGHTA, CDR2 FQGNSA. V was shortened by 5 bases and J by 1 base, with 18 bases between the two germline ends.

This clonotype was detected many times. The genes are TRBV4-3 and TRBJ2-5, with a weak D call TRBD1 (6 bases). CDR3 length equals 16 residues. Looked up from germline, CDR1 is LGHNA and CDR2 is YSLEER. The V and J ends lost 0 bases and 1 base respectively, with 12 bases between them. CDR3 residues: CASSQDSGAGQETQYF. In DNA, the CDR3 is TGCGCCAGCAGCCAAGACTCAGGGGCAGGCCAAGAGACCCAGTACTTC.

The chain joins TRBV11-1 to TRBJ2-2, with 14 bases aligning to TRBD2. This CDR3 is 18 amino acids long. CDR1 is SGHAT, CDR2 FQDESV, per germline (reference sequence). The ends lost 3 bases at V and 1 base at J; junction bases unmatched: 4. The CDR3 DNA follows: TGTGCCAGCAGCTTCCCGGGACTAGCGGGAGAGAACACCGGGGAGCTGTTTTTT. Residues: CASSFPGLAGENTGELFF.

The J gene is TRBJ1-5, the V gene TRBV5-1; D not certain. Trimming pared 0 bases from V and 0 bases from J, leaving 4 bases between. This CDR3 has 14 amino acids. The germline V gene has CDR1 SGHRS and CDR2 YFSETQ. CDR3 sequence: CASSLDPSNQPQHF. CDR3 DNA: TGCGCCAGCAGCTTGGACCCTAGCAATCAGCCCCAGCATTTT.

The gene calls are TRBV7-8 and TRBJ2-3, with 14 bases that match TRBD2. Germline assignment: CDR1 SGHVS and CDR2 FQNEAQ. Trimming cost V 5 bases and J 6 bases; bases outside gene matches: 10. The CDR3 sequence is 17 residues long. The CDR3 loop reads CASSTRRTSGRSDTQYF. Here the CDR3 DNA reads TGTGCCAGCAGCACGAGACGGACTAGCGGGAGGTCGGATACGCAGTATTTT.

For the CDR3, the DNA is TGTGCCAGCAGCCCCCGACTAGCGGGATCTCCAGATACGCAGTATTTT. Protein: CASSPRLAGSPDTQYF. The V and J genes are TRBV7-2 and TRBJ2-3; 11 bases match TRBD2. Losses at the gene ends were 5 bases for V and 4 bases for J; bases not matched to a gene: 8. The CDR3 has 16 amino acids. Germline CDR1 SGHTA, CDR2 FQGNSA.